The 22 T cell receptor beta chains below all came from one sample that was sequenced in a study of cytomegalovirus exposure and HLA in healthy donors. 60 Vbeta and 13 Jbeta primers were used in PCR. The protocol was immunoSEQ multiplex PCR, while the TCRdb copy is restricted to in-frame clones and leaves out a portion. In all, the sample yields more than 100,000 clones. Sequenced input: PBMCs. The source of these receptors is a middle-aged woman in good health and CMV-seronegative.

CDR3 sequence: CAITGGSENTEAFF. The CDR3, as DNA: TGTGCCATCACGGGGGGCTCAGAGAACACTGAAGCTTTCTTT. This sequence joins TRBV10-3 and TRBJ1-1; TRBD1 might be the D (6 bases). The CDR3 length is 14 residues. The germline CDR1 and CDR2 sequences are ENHRY and SYGVKD. V lost 7 bases and J 1 base, leaving 13 bases between the germline ends.

The DNA of the CDR3 is TGCGCCAGCAGCCCAGAGGGTAGCGGGGGGGCAAACATTCAGTACTTC. Its protein product is CASSPEGSGGANIQYF. V gene TRBV4-3 combines with J gene TRBJ2-4, with 11 bases aligning to TRBD2. After removal of 4 bases from V and 6 bases from J, the junction contained 8 bases not matched to a gene. Germline V lookup: CDR1 LGHNA, CDR2 YSLEER. There are 16 residues in the CDR3.

This chain uses TRBV28 with TRBJ1-2; D unresolved. The CDR3 consists of 13 residues. V lost 7 bases and J 8 bases, leaving 17 bases between the germline ends. Germline V gene data show CDR1 as MDHEN and CDR2 as SYDVKM. This CDR3 is CASTVPRFAGYTF. The CDR3 bases are TGTGCCAGCACCGTCCCCCGGTTTGCGGGCTACACCTTC.

CDR3 DNA: TGTGCCAGCAGCCCAAGACTCTATTTCGGAGGCGTGAACACTGAAGCTTTCTTT. This codes for CASSPRLYFGGVNTEAFF. V usage is TRBV7-8 and J usage is TRBJ1-1; D not certain. The CDR3 runs to 18 residues. Germline values: CDR1 SGHVS, CDR2 FQNEAQ. Trimming removed 5 bases from V and 0 bases from J, with 22 bases in between. Drawing the rest from reference TRBV7-8 and TRBJ1-1, the complete variable domain is GAGVSQSPRYKVAKRGQDVALRCDPISGHVSLFWYQQALGQGPEFLTYFQNEAQLDKSGLPSDRFFAERPEGSVSTLKIQRTQQEDSAVYLCASSPRLYFGGVNTEAFFGQGTRLTVV.

The chain has TRBV15 and TRBJ1-1; no clear D gene. The ends were cut back, 7 bases at V and 3 bases at J, with 9 bases in the middle. Germline V gene lookup returns CDR1 LNHNV and CDR2 YYDKDF (reference sequence). This CDR3 contains 12 residues. The CDR3 reads CATNYDYTEAFF. The CDR3 DNA is TGTGCCACCAACTACGACTACACTGAAGCTTTCTTT. Filled out from reference TRBV15 and TRBJ1-1, the complete variable domain reads DAMVIQNPRYQVTQFGKPVTLSCSQTLNHNVMYWYQQKSSQAPKLLFHYYDKDFNNEADTPDNFQSRRPNTSFCFLDIRSPGLGDTAMYLCATNYDYTEAFFGQGTRLTVV.

This chain joins TRBV28 and TRBJ1-1; no clear D gene. Trimming left V 10 bases short and J 1 base short, with 13 bases between. The CDR3 has 13 amino acids. Germline V gene data show CDR1 as MDHEN and CDR2 as SYDVKM. CDR3 sequence reads: CAIGMKTNTEAFF. The CDR3, as DNA: TGTGCCATCGGGATGAAAACGAACACTGAAGCTTTCTTT.

The chain employs TRBV18 and TRBJ2-4, with 9 bases lining up with TRBD2. V shed 1 base and J 2 bases; nucleotides not matched to a gene: 3. The CDR3 extends over 16 amino acids. CDR1 KGHSH and CDR2 LQKENI come from the germline V gene. The CDR3 DNA sequence: TGTGCCAGCTCACCACGGACTAGCGTGACCAAAAACATTCAGTACTTC. The encoded protein is CASSPRTSVTKNIQYF.

The chain combines TRBV29-1 with TRBJ1-2; TRBD1 aligns across 12 bases. In germline, CDR1 is SQVTM, CDR2 ANQGSEA. Germline trimming cut 3 bases from V and 4 bases from J; bases unmatched to any gene: 6. The CDR3 sequence is 15 residues long. CDR3 sequence (DNA): TGCAGCGTTGAGGGGACAGGGGGCCTCCTCTATGGCTACACCTTC. The encoded protein is CSVEGTGGLLYGYTF.

The V gene is TRBV5-6, the J gene TRBJ2-4, with D possibly being TRBD2 (5 bases). V lost 4 bases to trimming and J lost 0 bases, with 14 bases between them. Germline CDR1 SGHDT, CDR2 YYEEEE. The CDR3 length is 16 residues. In DNA form, the CDR3 reads TGTGCCAGCAGCCGGGTCGGGGATCTAGCCAAAAACATTCAGTACTTC. Protein: CASSRVGDLAKNIQYF.

The J gene is TRBJ1-5, the V gene TRBV7-2, with D unclear. Trimming cost V 1 base and J 3 bases, with 7 bases left between them. The CDR3 has 14 residues. Looked up from germline, CDR1 is SGHTA and CDR2 is FQGNSA. For the CDR3, the DNA is TGTGCCAGCAGCTTAGGCGAGGTCAATCAGCCCCAGCATTTT. This sequence encodes CASSLGEVNQPQHF.

The chain combines TRBV6-1 with TRBJ2-1, with 7 bases that match TRBD2. Trimming removed 7 bases from V and 9 bases from J; junction bases left unmatched: 9. The CDR3 totals 13 residues. Looked up from germline, CDR1 is MNHNS and CDR2 is SASEGT. CDR3 protein: CASIWGREGEQFF. The CDR3 nucleotides are TGTGCCAGCATTTGGGGGAGGGAAGGTGAGCAGTTCTTC.

V gene TRBV4-2 combines with J gene TRBJ2-3; 14 nucleotides match TRBD2. The V gene end was trimmed by 5 bases and the J gene end by 0 bases; junction bases not matched to a gene: 4. CDR3 size: 17 residues. The germline CDR1 and CDR2 sequences are LGHNA and YNFKEQ. CDR3 sequence: CASSTRLAGGSTDTQYF. CDR3 bases: TGTGCCAGCAGCACGCGACTAGCGGGGGGGAGCACAGATACGCAGTATTTT.

The chain has TRBV5-6 and TRBJ1-2; 7 bases agree with TRBD1. This CDR3 has 14 amino acids. The V gene's germline CDR1 is SGHDT and CDR2 YYEEEE. The J segment lost 4 bases and the V segment lost 8 bases, leaving 11 bases of the junction unmatched. The CDR3 sequence: CARNPGQRSYGYTF. The CDR3 coding sequence is TGTGCCAGAAATCCGGGACAGCGATCCTATGGCTACACCTTC.

The V and J genes are TRBV6-1 and TRBJ1-5; D call uncertain. Germline CDR1 is MNHNS and CDR2 is SASEGT. The CDR3 has 14 residues. The ends were cut back, 5 bases at V and 5 bases at J, with 13 bases in the middle. The CDR3 region has the DNA TGTGCCAGCAGTCAAAACAGTCCCCATCAGCCCCAGCATTTT. Translation: CASSQNSPHQPQHF.

This rearrangement joins TRBV7-9 to TRBJ2-5, with 9 bases identical to TRBD1. The junction had 8 bases not matched to a gene; V was cut back by 3 bases and J by 3 bases. CDR1 is SEHNR and CDR2 is FQNEAQ in the germline V gene (reference sequence). This CDR3 is built from 16 residues. This chain's CDR3 is CASSFPRRTGEETQYF. The CDR3 coding sequence is TGTGCCAGCAGCTTTCCCCGACGGACAGGGGAAGAGACCCAGTACTTC.

This sequence joins TRBV7-2 and TRBJ2-5; 8 bases match TRBD2. Germline V gives CDR1 SGHTA, CDR2 FQGNSA. This CDR3 contains 14 residues. The trim removed 5 bases at V and 2 bases at J, leaving 4 bases unmatched. DNA for the CDR3: TGTGCCAGCAGCGTAACTAGCGGTCAAGAGACCCAGTACTTC. Translated: CASSVTSGQETQYF.

The V and J genes are TRBV7-2 and TRBJ1-4; the D gene is possibly TRBD1 (5 bases). CDR1 is SGHTA, CDR2 FQGNSA, per germline. The CDR3 loop spans 14 amino acids. V lost 4 bases to trimming and J lost 8 bases, with 14 bases between them. As DNA, the CDR3 is TGTGCCAGCAGCTCTAGGACATTGAACGAAAAACTGTTTTTT. Translation gives CASSSRTLNEKLFF.

The V gene is TRBV7-2, the J gene TRBJ2-5; 9 bases match TRBD1. The J segment lost 5 bases and the V segment lost 3 bases, leaving 7 bases of the junction unmatched. Germline CDR1 is SGHTA and CDR2 is FQGNSA. This CDR3 is built from 15 residues. In nucleotides, the CDR3 is TGTGCCAGCAGCTTCGACCGGGACAGGGCCGAGACCCAGTACTTC. Its protein product is CASSFDRDRAETQYF. Filled out from reference TRBV7-2 and TRBJ2-5, the complete variable domain reads GAGVSQSPSNKVTEKGKDVELRCDPISGHTALYWYRQSLGQGLEFLIYFQGNSAPDKSGLPSDRFSAERTGGSVSTLTIQRTQQEDSAVYLCASSFDRDRAETQYFGPGTRLLVL.

The J gene is TRBJ1-2, the V gene TRBV6-6; maybe TRBD1 (6 bases). The CDR3 spans 13 residues. The V gene's germline CDR1 is MNHNY and CDR2 SVGAGI (reference sequence). Trimming removed 5 bases from V and 4 bases from J, with 11 bases in between. The CDR3 DNA reads TGTGCCAGCAGTCTAGGACAGCCCTATGGCTACACCTTC. Amino acids: CASSLGQPYGYTF.

This sequence joins TRBV6-5 and TRBJ1-1, with D possibly TRBD1 on 6 matching bases. V shed 5 bases and J shed 7 bases, with 11 bases lying between them. This CDR3 contains 12 residues. Germline-derived CDR1 and CDR2 are MNHEY and SVGAGI. The CDR3, as DNA: TGTGCCAGCAGTAGGGGGACCAGTGAAGCTTTCTTT. It codes for CASSRGTSEAFF.

The chain couples TRBV11-3 to TRBJ2-2; D unclear. The CDR3 consists of 17 residues. V shed 4 bases and J shed 2 bases, with 17 bases lying between them. CDR1 is SGHNT and CDR2 is YENEEA in the germline V gene. CDR3 bases: TGTGCCAGCAGCTCCGGCCCCGGGTGTGGAAACACCGGGGAGCTGTTTTTT. This encodes CASSSGPGCGNTGELFF.

CDR3 sequence: CASSPTRDNEQFF. CDR3 in DNA: TGTGCCAGCAGCCCGACCAGGGACAATGAGCAGTTCTTC. V gene TRBV4-2 combines with J gene TRBJ2-1, with D perhaps TRBD1 (5 bases). The CDR3 is made up of 13 amino acids. The V gene lost 4 bases and the J gene lost 5 bases, with 9 bases spanning the gap. The germline gives CDR1 LGHNA, CDR2 YNFKEQ.